The clone carrying this T cell receptor beta chain occurred a few times. This specimen comes from a study of beta chain features in type 1 diabetes. Overall study context: Patients and healthy donors were similar in age, gender and cell yields.

cDNA synthesis used the whole RNA isolate, giving expressed TCRB sequences. Read counts averaged about 3.57 million for samples of naive, central memory and regulatory T cells. Here immunoSEQ multiplex PCR was the method, and the copy in TCRdb shows in-frame clones only, minus some. The table includes 150,000 to 180,000 clones, around 8% detected once. In total, each donor contributed a single heparinised blood draw that averaged around 120 mL. Material: central memory CD4+ T cells from blood. This receptor was taken from a man aged 18 to 35 in good health.

In DNA, the CDR3 is TGTGCCAGCAGCCCAAACAGGGAGACCTACGAGCAGTACTTC. As protein: CASSPNRETYEQYF. The V gene is TRBV7-2, the J gene TRBJ2-7; maybe TRBD1 (6 bases). Per germline, CDR1 SGHTA and CDR2 FQGNSA. Trimming removed 5 bases from V and 2 bases from J, with 13 bases in between. This CDR3 is 14 amino acids long.